This T cell receptor beta chain was sequenced for a study of cytomegalovirus exposure and HLA in healthy donors. Overall study results and limits: The study found most TCR sequences rare, yet found some public TCRs in many donors. Among TCR beta chains, those listed as cytomegalovirus-associated numbered about 160.

CDR3 length: 17 amino acids. The germline V gene encodes CDR1 MNHEY and CDR2 SMNVEV (reference sequence). J was trimmed by 1 base and V by 3 bases; bases with no gene match: 6. As concerns this clone: Antigen specificity is unknown.

The data were produced by immunoSEQ multiplex PCR, yet TCRdb's version contains in-frame clones alone and is incomplete. Here the sample spans roughly 280,000 clones, 70% to 90% being singletons. The source material was PBMCs. The J gene is TRBJ2-2, the V gene TRBV27, with TRBD2 matching over 9 bases. The clonotype originates from a young woman in good health and CMV-seronegative. The CDR3 region has the DNA TGTGCCAGCAGTTTTTCCGGGACTAGCTTGAACACCGGGGAGCTGTTTTTT. It translates to CASSFSGTSLNTGELFF.